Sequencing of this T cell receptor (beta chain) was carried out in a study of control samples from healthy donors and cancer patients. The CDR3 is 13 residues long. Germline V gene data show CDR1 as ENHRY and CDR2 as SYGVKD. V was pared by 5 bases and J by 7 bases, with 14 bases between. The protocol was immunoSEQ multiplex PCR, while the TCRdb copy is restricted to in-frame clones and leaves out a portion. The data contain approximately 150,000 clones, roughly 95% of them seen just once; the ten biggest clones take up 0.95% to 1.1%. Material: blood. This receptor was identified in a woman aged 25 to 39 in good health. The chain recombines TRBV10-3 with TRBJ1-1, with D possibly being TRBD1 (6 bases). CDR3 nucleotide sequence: TGTGCCATCAGTCCACTTCGGACAGTTGAAGCTTTCTTT. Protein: CAISPLRTVEAFF.